The present T cell receptor (beta chain) was sequenced within a study of cytomegalovirus exposure and HLA in healthy donors. Points from the study as a whole: The study dropped some indistinguishable V segments, TRBV6-2 and TRBV6-3 among them.

With respect to this clone: Its antigen is still unknown.

This CDR3 contains 14 residues. Germline values: CDR1 SQVTM, CDR2 ANQGSEA. J was trimmed by 8 bases and V by 5 bases; bases with no gene match: 10. With 60 Vbeta and 13 Jbeta primers, the PCR was carried out. Libraries were prepared by immunoSEQ multiplex PCR; TCRdb keeps only in-frame clonotypes and omits some of them. The sample holds fewer than 180,000 clones, less than 85% seen once. The specimen sequenced was PBMCs. The sequence was collected from a man aged 50 or older in good health and CMV-seropositive. This sequence joins TRBV29-1 and TRBJ1-4, with 8 bases aligning to TRBD1. This CDR3 reads CSVINTGGNEKLFF. The CDR3 nucleotides are TGCAGCGTTATCAACACAGGGGGTAACGAAAAACTGTTTTTT.